Listed here is a single T cell receptor beta chain. Its specificity is unknown. The data originate from a study of beta chain features in type 1 diabetes. Study observations and caveats: There was a moderate but significant shortening of TCRB CDR3s in all four CD4+ subsets of Type 1 diabetes patients.

Per germline, CDR1 LGHNA and CDR2 YSLEER. The V end was cut by 0 bases, the J end by 0 bases, with 11 bases between. This CDR3 is 17 amino acids long. Investigators reverse transcribed all isolated RNA, so they sequenced expressed TCRB transcripts. The method was immunoSEQ multiplex PCR; TCRdb's version includes in-frame clones alone and lacks a portion of them. The sample has about 650,000 clones; around 12% are singletons. The rearrangement links TRBV4-3 to TRBJ1-4; D is uncertain. Material for sequencing was naive CD4+ T cells from blood. This receptor was identified in a man younger than 45 with type 1 diabetes. This CDR3 is CASSQDRGPATNEKLFF. The CDR3 DNA reads as TGCGCCAGCAGCCAAGATCGAGGGCCGGCAACTAATGAAAAACTGTTTTTT.